The rows below give T cell receptor beta chains drawn from one sample of a study of blood T cell repertoires in COVID-19. Clones were read by immunoSEQ multiplex PCR, and TCRdb kept only the in-frame ones, dropping some. The table has roughly 11,000 clones, 85% to 90% seen once; the top ten hold about 22%. Material: peripheral blood. These receptors were taken from a woman in her sixties or seventies with active COVID-19. CDR3s include the opening cysteine and the closing phenylalanine or tryptophan. Each record gives: CDR3 DNA, CDR3 protein, clone size, V gene, D gene, J gene. D genes are given only for firm matches. The size field is filled for only some rows; it gives once, few, many or a size class.

TGTGCCAGCAGTGAACGAGGACTCGTTGGACTAGCGGGAGAAGAGCAGTACTTC	CASSERGLVGLAGEEQYF	.	TRBV6-1	TRBD2	TRBJ2-7
TGCGCCAGCAGCCAAGATCCGCAGGGGTCGAACACTGAAGCTTTCTTT	CASSQDPQGSNTEAFF	.	TRBV4-1	.	TRBJ1-1
TGCAGTGCTAGTTCTGGGACAGTCCATGGCTACACCTTC	CSASSGTVHGYTF	.	TRBV20-1	TRBD1	TRBJ1-2
TGTGCCAGCAGCTTAGCGGGGGGGTCTCAGCCCCAGCATTTT	CASSLAGGSQPQHF	.	TRBV11-2	.	TRBJ1-5
TGTGCCAGCAGCCCCCGACAGGGTTGGGTAGATACGCAGTATTTT	CASSPRQGWVDTQYF	.	TRBV7-9	TRBD1	TRBJ2-3
TGCGCCAGCAGCCAAGAGGGCTTGAGCACAGATACGCAGTATTTT	CASSQEGLSTDTQYF	.	TRBV4-1	.	TRBJ2-3
TGTGCCAGCAGCTTGCGGTCCGGGGGGCCTGCACCCCTCCACTTT	CASSLRSGGPAPLHF	once	TRBV5-6	.	TRBJ1-6
TGTGCCAGCACCTCCCCCCAGGGATCTAATGAAAAACTGTTTTTT	CASTSPQGSNEKLFF	.	TRBV28	.	TRBJ1-4
TGTGCCAGCAGCGTAGAAGCCCTCCTCACAGATACGCAGTATTTT	CASSVEALLTDTQYF	.	TRBV9	.	TRBJ2-3
TGTGCCACCAGCAGAGACCAGGGGACAGCCAAAAACATTCAGTACTTC	CATSRDQGTAKNIQYF	.	TRBV15	.	TRBJ2-4
TGTGCCAGCAGTGAAAACACAGGACACTATGGCTACACCTTC	CASSENTGHYGYTF	.	TRBV6-1	.	TRBJ1-2
TGTGCCAGCAGTGAAGCGCTTCTAGCGGGGGGGTACACAGATACGCAGTATTTT	CASSEALLAGGYTDTQYF	.	TRBV2	TRBD2	TRBJ2-3
TGTGCCAGCAGCTTGAGACTAGCGGGGGGCGAGTTCTTC	CASSLRLAGGEFF	.	TRBV7-2	TRBD2	TRBJ2-1
TGTGCCAGCAGTTTTGGGAGGACGGCCTTTTTT	CASSFGRTAFF	.	TRBV28	.	TRBJ1-1
TGTGCCAGCACCGCGGGACTCAGCACAGATACGCAGTATTTT	CASTAGLSTDTQYF	.	TRBV9	.	TRBJ2-3
TGTGCCAGCAGTGACTGGAGACAGACTAGGAACACTGAAGCTTTCTTT	CASSDWRQTRNTEAFF	.	TRBV6-4	.	TRBJ1-1
TGTGCCAGCAGCGTAGGAGGTTCATCCCCCGAGCAGTACTTC	CASSVGGSSPEQYF	.	TRBV9	.	TRBJ2-7
TGTGCCAGTAGTATCCGAGGCGAAAAACTGTTTTTT	CASSIRGEKLFF	.	TRBV19	.	TRBJ1-4
TGCAGCGCCGCCCCCGGTAGGAGTGCCGAGCAGTACTTC	CSAAPGRSAEQYF	.	TRBV29-1	.	TRBJ2-7
TGTGCCAGCAGCCCGTTTAGGGGGTTC	CASSPFRGF	.	TRBV7-2	.	TRBJ1-2
TGTGCCAGCTCACCAGTCGACAGGGCGAACACTGAAGCTTTCTTT	CASSPVDRANTEAFF	.	TRBV18	TRBD1	TRBJ1-1
TGTGCCAGCAGCTTAGACCCGGGAAGCTCCTACGAGCAGTACTTC	CASSLDPGSSYEQYF	.	TRBV7-2	.	TRBJ2-7
TGTGCCAGCAGCTCTTACGGGACTCTCGGGGTCGGCAATGAGCAGTTCTTC	CASSSYGTLGVGNEQFF	.	TRBV7-3	.	TRBJ2-1
TGTGCCAGTACGGGGACAGTCAACACCGGGGAGCTGTTTTTT	CASTGTVNTGELFF	.	TRBV19	TRBD1	TRBJ2-2
TGTGCCTGGAAAGCTAGCGGGAGAAATGAGCAGTTCTTC	CAWKASGRNEQFF	.	TRBV30	TRBD2	TRBJ2-1
TGTGCCAGCAGTGAGCGGGAGGACTATGGCTACACCTTC	CASSEREDYGYTF	.	TRBV6-1	.	TRBJ1-2
TGCGCCAGCATGGAACTAGGACTCGGCACAGATACGCAGTATTTT	CASMELGLGTDTQYF	.	TRBV5-1	.	TRBJ2-3
TGTGCCAGCAGTTTAGGATCGGGTGAGACCCAGTACTTC	CASSLGSGETQYF	.	TRBV12-3/TRBV12-4	.	TRBJ2-5
TGTGCCAGCAGCCCCCGGACTAGCGGGGAGGTCTACTACAATGAGCAGTTCTTC	CASSPRTSGEVYYNEQFF	.	TRBV7-8	TRBD2	TRBJ2-1
TGTGCCACCAGATCCGGGACAGGGGCAAAAAACATTCAGTACTTC	CATRSGTGAKNIQYF	.	TRBV24-1	TRBD1	TRBJ2-4
TGCGCCAGCAGCCAAGTGGGCGGGGGTGTATACAATGAGCAGTTCTTC	CASSQVGGGVYNEQFF	.	TRBV4-1	TRBD2	TRBJ2-1
TGTGCCAGCAGTGCGATCGCGGGACAGTCTGGAAACACCATATATTTT	CASSAIAGQSGNTIYF	once	TRBV6-1	TRBD1	TRBJ1-3
TGTGCCAGCAGTGAATCGGGACTAGCGGGCGCAGGGGGAGATACGCAGTATTTT	CASSESGLAGAGGDTQYF	.	TRBV6-4	TRBD2	TRBJ2-3
TGTGCCAGCAGCTTAGCGGGCAGGGGGCTGGTGAACACTGAAGCTTTCTTT	CASSLAGRGLVNTEAFF	.	TRBV7-2	TRBD1	TRBJ1-1
TGTGCCAGCAGCCATCCACTAGCGGGAGGGGATGAGCAGTTCTTC	CASSHPLAGGDEQFF	.	TRBV9	TRBD2	TRBJ2-1
TGTGCCAGCAGGGTACAGGGAATTGAGGACACTGAAGCTTTCTTT	CASRVQGIEDTEAFF	once	TRBV6-6	.	TRBJ1-1
TGCGCCAGCAGCTTGGGTTTTGGCAACACTGAAGCTTTCTTT	CASSLGFGNTEAFF	.	TRBV5-1	.	TRBJ1-1
TGTGCCAGCAGCTCCCAGGGTAGTAATCAGCCCCAGCATTTT	CASSSQGSNQPQHF	.	TRBV5-4	.	TRBJ1-5
TGTGCCACCAGCTCAATCAATCAGCCCCAGCATTTT	CATSSINQPQHF	.	TRBV15	.	TRBJ1-5
TGTGCCAGCAGCGCGGACAGGGGGCGGGAGACCCAGTACTTC	CASSADRGRETQYF	once	TRBV9	TRBD1	TRBJ2-5
TGTGCCAGCAGCCAAGGGGTTAGCGGGGGGGGTGAAGATACGCAGTATTTT	CASSQGVSGGGEDTQYF	.	TRBV4-2	TRBD2	TRBJ2-3
TGTGCCAGCAGCCCTGGCCCAGGAAGGTCGCGGAACACTGAAGCTTTCTTT	CASSPGPGRSRNTEAFF	.	TRBV5-8	.	TRBJ1-1
TGTGCCAGCAGCGGGGGGACTGGCGAGACCCAGTACTTC	CASSGGTGETQYF	.	TRBV5-5	.	TRBJ2-5
TGTGCCAGCAGCCCCTTTAGCGGCGCGCTTCCCCAAGAGACCCAGTACTTC	CASSPFSGALPQETQYF	.	TRBV7-3	.	TRBJ2-5